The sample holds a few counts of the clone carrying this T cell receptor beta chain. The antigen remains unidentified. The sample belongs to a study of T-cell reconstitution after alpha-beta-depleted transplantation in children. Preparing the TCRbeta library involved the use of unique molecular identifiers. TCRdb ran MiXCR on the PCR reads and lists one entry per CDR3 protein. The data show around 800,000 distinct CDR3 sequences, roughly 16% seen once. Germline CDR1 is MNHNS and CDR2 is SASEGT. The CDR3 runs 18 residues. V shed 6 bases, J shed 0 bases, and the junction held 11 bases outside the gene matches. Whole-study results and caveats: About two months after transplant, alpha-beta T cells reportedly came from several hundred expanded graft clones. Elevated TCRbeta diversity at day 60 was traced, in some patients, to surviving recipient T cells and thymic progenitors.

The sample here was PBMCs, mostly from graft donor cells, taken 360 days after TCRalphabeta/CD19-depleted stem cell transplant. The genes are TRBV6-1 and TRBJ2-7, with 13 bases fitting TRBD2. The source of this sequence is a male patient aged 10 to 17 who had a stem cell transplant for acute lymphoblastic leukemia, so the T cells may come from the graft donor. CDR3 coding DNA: TGTGCCAGCAGATCGAGCAGAGGGACTAGCGGGATCTCCTACGAGCAGTACTTC. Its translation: CASRSSRGTSGISYEQYF.